The T cell receptor (beta chain) under discussion was sequenced for a study of cytomegalovirus exposure and HLA in healthy donors. For the study at large: As released early, the data held about 85 million unique TCRs from HLA-typed donors. General study findings and limits: Altogether, more than 150 TCR beta chains were recorded as cytomegalovirus-associated. The authors later found HLA-associated TCR beta chains more clonally expanded than equally common others. What TCR beta sequences reportedly achieved was accurate prediction of HLA-A and HLA-B alleles in most subjects.

PCR involved 60 Vbeta and 13 Jbeta primers. TCRdb's table, derived via immunoSEQ multiplex PCR, lists solely in-frame clones and lacks some. The profile shows roughly 150,000 clones, approximately 80% of them singletons. Trimming took 3 bases from V and 1 from J; bases not matched to a gene: 3. The germline gives CDR1 SEHNR, CDR2 FQNEAQ (reference sequence). This CDR3 is built from 14 residues. On this clone itself: Its specificity is unknown.

The sequencing sample was made of PBMCs. The origin of this receptor is a woman aged 18-30 years in good health and CMV-seronegative. This chain uses TRBV7-9 with TRBJ2-7, with TRBD2 matching over 7 bases. CDR3 nucleotides: TGTGCCAGCAGCTTCGGGGGGTCGTCCTACGAGCAGTACTTC. As protein: CASSFGGSSYEQYF.